The 10 T cell receptor beta chains listed next were all sequenced from one sample in a study of T cells expressing NK-cell markers. TCRdb re-called the 5' RACE reads, yielding one record per CDR3 amino acid sequence without DNA. This table holds some 340,000 distinct CDR3 sequences. The specimen was blood T cells: a sorted CD56 or NKG2C T cell subset, CD4+ or CD8+ T cells, or bulk PBMC T cells (not recorded which). The receptors derive from a man aged 18 to 69 in good health.

J is TRBJ1-1 and V is TRBV5-1; absent DNA, TCRdb's TRBD1 call cannot be checked. The CDR3 extends over 15 amino acids. CDR1 and CDR2 (germline): SGHRS, YFSETQ. CDR3 amino acids: CASSLEGGGRSKAFF.

This chain connects TRBV12-3 or TRBV12-4 to TRBJ2-3; without DNA, the TCRdb call of TRBD2 cannot be checked. The CDR3 has 14 residues. CDR3 sequence reads: CASRRRVLTDTQYF.

This rearrangement joins TRBV6-1 to TRBJ2-2. Germline assignment: CDR1 MNHNS and CDR2 SASEGT. The CDR3 is 16 residues long. CDR3 in amino acids: CASIQGFGFSTGELFF.

The chain is built from TRBV12-3 or TRBV12-4 and TRBJ1-6. This CDR3 is built from 12 residues. The CDR3 region is CASSPTNSPLHF.

The chain recombines TRBV19 with TRBJ2-7; TCRdb's D call of TRBD2 is untestable without DNA. The CDR3 has 14 amino acids. The germline CDR1 and CDR2 sequences are LNHDA and SQIVND (reference sequence). The chain's CDR3 is CASSIVGGGNEQYF.

V and J are TRBV6-2 or TRBV6-3 and TRBJ2-4; TCRdb selects TRBD1, and the lack of DNA leaves this call unchecked. CDR1 and CDR2 from the germline V gene are MNHEY and SVGEGT. The CDR3 extends over 14 amino acids. The CDR3 loop reads CASSFGTAKNIQYF.

V and J are TRBV24-1 and TRBJ2-6. CDR1 is KGHDR, CDR2 SFDVKD, per germline. The CDR3 is made up of 16 amino acids. The CDR3 sequence is CATSDPGSSGANVLTF.

The chain uses TRBV7-2 and TRBJ1-1; TCRdb selects TRBD1, and the lack of DNA leaves this call unchecked. This CDR3 is 13 amino acids long. The germline V gene has CDR1 SGHTA and CDR2 FQGNSA. The CDR3 loop reads CASSPTGRAEAFF.

The gene calls are TRBV11-2 and TRBJ2-5; without DNA, the TCRdb call of TRBD1 cannot be checked. This CDR3 is 15 amino acids long. The germline V gene encodes CDR1 SGHAT and CDR2 FQNNGV. CDR3 sequence reads: CASSAYRGYGETQYF.

This chain uses TRBV2 with TRBJ1-4. CDR3 length equals 16 residues. Germline V CDR1 and CDR2: SNHLY, FYNNEI. The CDR3 protein is CASRGNEGGYNEKLFF.